This entry lists 22 T cell receptor beta chains sequenced from one sample in a study of monozygotic twins with inflammatory bowel disease. TCRdb reprocessed the 5' RACE reads and reports one entry per CDR3 protein, with no DNA. This table holds around 200,000 distinct CDR3 sequences. The sequencing sample was made of blood. All receptors come from a human donor with ulcerative colitis or Crohn's disease, or a healthy co-twin of an affected twin (not recorded which).

J is TRBJ2-3 and V is TRBV7-3; absent DNA, TCRdb's TRBD1 call cannot be checked. CDR1 and CDR2 from the germline V gene are SGHTA and FQGTGA. The CDR3 covers 14 residues. Here the CDR3 reads CASSSRQGGDTQYF.

The rearrangement joins TRBV5-1 to TRBJ1-2. The CDR3 is made up of 14 amino acids. Germline V CDR1 and CDR2: SGHRS, YFSETQ. The CDR3 sequence: CASSTQTSNYGYTF.

The chain employs TRBV6-1 and TRBJ2-5; TCRdb gives TRBD1 as the D gene, but with no DNA this cannot be confirmed. Germline loops: CDR1 MNHNS, CDR2 SASEGT. CDR3 size: 15 residues. The CDR3 here is CASRRQPTHQETQYF.

The gene calls are TRBV7-9 and TRBJ1-1; the TCRdb D gene call, TRBD1, has no DNA to confirm it. The CDR3 is 14 residues long. CDR1 and CDR2 from the germline V gene are SEHNR and FQNEAQ (reference sequence). This chain's CDR3 is CASSSDRGHTEAFF.

This chain joins TRBV6-1 and TRBJ2-1; TCRdb selects TRBD2, and the lack of DNA leaves this call unchecked. Germline assignment: CDR1 MNHNS and CDR2 SASEGT. The CDR3 runs to 16 residues. The CDR3 sequence is CASTGLAGGLYNEQFF.

This chain joins TRBV20-1 and TRBJ1-1. Per germline, CDR1 DFQATT and CDR2 SNEGSKA (reference sequence). The CDR3 is 14 residues long. The CDR3 reads CSARGRGPSTEAFF.

The CDR3 protein is CASSGGMGTGELFF. The chain joins TRBV10-2 to TRBJ2-2. This CDR3 has 14 residues. Germline V gene sequence: CDR1 WSHSY, CDR2 SAAADI.

The chain couples TRBV27 to TRBJ2-2; the TCRdb call, TRBD1, lacks DNA for checking. The CDR3 is 14 amino acids. Germline CDR1 and CDR2: MNHEY and SMNVEV (reference sequence). CDR3 residues: CATLDGTGPGELFF.

The J gene is TRBJ2-1, the V gene TRBV24-1; TCRdb lists TRBD2, though no DNA is available to test this call. There are 14 residues in the CDR3. The germline V gene has CDR1 KGHDR and CDR2 SFDVKD. This chain's CDR3 is CATSGLAGEGEQFF.

This rearrangement joins TRBV4-2 to TRBJ2-5; checking the TCRdb D call of TRBD1 is not possible without DNA. CDR1 and CDR2 (germline): LGHNA, YNFKEQ. The length of the CDR3 is 17 residues. The CDR3 here is CASSQDKGARHQETQYF.

This chain connects TRBV7-8 to TRBJ2-3. The CDR3 runs to 16 residues. The germline CDR1 and CDR2 sequences are SGHVS and FQNEAQ. This CDR3 reads CASSSPRGSGTDTQYF. The whole variable domain, remainder taken from reference TRBV7-8 and TRBJ2-3, is GAGVSQSPRYKVAKRGQDVALRCDPISGHVSLFWYQQALGQGPEFLTYFQNEAQLDKSGLPSDRFFAERPEGSVSTLKIQRTQQEDSAVYLCASSSPRGSGTDTQYFGPGTRLTVL.

The rearrangement links TRBV12-3 or TRBV12-4 to TRBJ1-1. CDR3 length: 13 residues. CDR3 residues: CASSFFVNTEAFF.

The CDR3 reads CASSLTGGSNEKLFF. The rearrangement joins TRBV6-1 to TRBJ1-4; checking the TCRdb D call of TRBD1 is not possible without DNA. The CDR3 is 15 residues long. Germline V gene lookup returns CDR1 MNHNS and CDR2 SASEGT.

The CDR3 region is CASSLSGYSGANVLTF. The rearrangement uses TRBV27 and TRBJ2-6; no DNA is available, so the TRBD2 call from TCRdb remains unchecked. The CDR3 totals 16 residues. The germline V gene encodes CDR1 MNHEY and CDR2 SMNVEV (reference sequence).

V and J are TRBV7-3 and TRBJ2-2; TCRdb names TRBD1, which stays unverified in the absence of DNA. From germline, CDR1 is SGHTA and CDR2 FQGTGA. This CDR3 comprises 16 residues. The CDR3 loop is CASSLLGARNTGELFF.

The chain combines TRBV12-3 or TRBV12-4 with TRBJ2-4. This CDR3 spans 15 amino acids. The CDR3 here is CASSLAGVAKNIQYF.

The rearrangement joins TRBV29-1 to TRBJ1-2. There are 11 residues in the CDR3. Germline CDR1 SQVTM, CDR2 ANQGSEA. CDR3 sequence reads: CSVSPDYGYTF.

This sequence joins TRBV29-1 and TRBJ1-2; the TCRdb call, TRBD1, lacks DNA for checking. CDR3 length: 13 residues. CDR1 is SQVTM, CDR2 ANQGSEA, per germline. The CDR3 reads CSVVRGPRDGYTF.

The chain uses TRBV29-1 and TRBJ2-6; TCRdb indicates TRBD1, and absent DNA this call remains unverified. CDR1 is SQVTM, CDR2 ANQGSEA, per germline. This CDR3 contains 14 residues. The CDR3 region is CSVGGGPGANVLTF.

The rearrangement uses TRBV7-9 and TRBJ2-2; the TRBD1 assignment by TCRdb is unverifiable without DNA. Germline V CDR1 and CDR2: SEHNR, FQNEAQ (reference sequence). The CDR3 totals 14 residues. CDR3 loop: CASRTDRDTGELFF.

V gene TRBV18 combines with J gene TRBJ1-5; TCRdb's D gene call, TRBD1, goes unchecked for lack of DNA. Looked up from germline, CDR1 is KGHSH and CDR2 is LQKENI. The CDR3 extends over 18 amino acids. The CDR3 sequence: CASSPTSTGDVSNQPQHF. Looking up the rest from reference TRBV18 and TRBJ1-5 gives the full variable domain: NAGVMQNPRHLVRRRGQEARLRCSPMKGHSHVYWYRQLPEEGLKFMVYLQKENIIDESGMPKERFSAEFPKEGPSILRIQQVVRGDSAAYFCASSPTSTGDVSNQPQHFGDGTRLSIL.

The J gene is TRBJ2-3, the V gene TRBV15. Looked up from germline, CDR1 is LNHNV and CDR2 is YYDKDF (reference sequence). The CDR3 is 14 residues long. The CDR3 loop reads CATSRDRRTDTQYF.